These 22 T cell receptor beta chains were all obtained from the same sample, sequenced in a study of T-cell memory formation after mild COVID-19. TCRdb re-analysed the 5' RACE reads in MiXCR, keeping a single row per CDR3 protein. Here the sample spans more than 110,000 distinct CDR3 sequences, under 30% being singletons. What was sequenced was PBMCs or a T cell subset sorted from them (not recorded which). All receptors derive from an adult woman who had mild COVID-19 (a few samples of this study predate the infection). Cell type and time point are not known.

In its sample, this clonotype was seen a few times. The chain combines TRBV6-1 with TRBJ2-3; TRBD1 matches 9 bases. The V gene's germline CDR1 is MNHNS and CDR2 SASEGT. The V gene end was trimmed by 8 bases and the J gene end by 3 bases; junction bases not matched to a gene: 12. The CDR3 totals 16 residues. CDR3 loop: CASRPGTGYGTDTQYF. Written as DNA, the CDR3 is TGTGCCAGCCGTCCCGGGACAGGGTATGGGACAGATACGCAGTATTTT.

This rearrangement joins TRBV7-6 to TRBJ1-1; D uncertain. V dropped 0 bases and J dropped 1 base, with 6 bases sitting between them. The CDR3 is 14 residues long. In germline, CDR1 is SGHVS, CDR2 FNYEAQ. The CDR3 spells CASSLAGPNTEAFF. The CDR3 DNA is TGTGCCAGCAGCTTAGCTGGGCCGAACACTGAAGCTTTCTTT.

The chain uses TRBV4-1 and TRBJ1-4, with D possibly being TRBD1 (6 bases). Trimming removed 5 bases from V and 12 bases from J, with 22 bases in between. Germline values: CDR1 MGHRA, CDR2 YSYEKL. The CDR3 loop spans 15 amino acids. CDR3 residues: CASSYLAGGNVELFF. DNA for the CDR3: TGCGCCAGCAGCTACCTGGCGGGGGGCAATGTAGAACTGTTTTTT.

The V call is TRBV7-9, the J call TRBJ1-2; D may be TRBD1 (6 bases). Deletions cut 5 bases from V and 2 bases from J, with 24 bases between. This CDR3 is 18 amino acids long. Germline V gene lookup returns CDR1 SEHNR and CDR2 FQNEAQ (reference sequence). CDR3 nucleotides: TGTGCCAGCAGCCCGCAGGAGGGGGATGCAGGGCCGAACTATGGCTACACCTTC. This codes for CASSPQEGDAGPNYGYTF.

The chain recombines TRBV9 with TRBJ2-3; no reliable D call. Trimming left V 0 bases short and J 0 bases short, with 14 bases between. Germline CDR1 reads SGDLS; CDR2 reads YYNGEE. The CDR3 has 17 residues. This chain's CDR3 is CASSVESALTSTDTQYF. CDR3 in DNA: TGTGCCAGCAGCGTAGAATCGGCTTTAACTAGCACAGATACGCAGTATTTT.

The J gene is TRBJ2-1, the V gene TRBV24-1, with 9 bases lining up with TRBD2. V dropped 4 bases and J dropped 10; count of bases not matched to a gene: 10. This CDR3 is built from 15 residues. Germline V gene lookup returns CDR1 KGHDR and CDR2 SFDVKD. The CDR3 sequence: CATSDPEGLAGEQFF. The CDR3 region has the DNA TGTGCCACCAGTGACCCCGAGGGACTAGCAGGCGAGCAGTTCTTC.

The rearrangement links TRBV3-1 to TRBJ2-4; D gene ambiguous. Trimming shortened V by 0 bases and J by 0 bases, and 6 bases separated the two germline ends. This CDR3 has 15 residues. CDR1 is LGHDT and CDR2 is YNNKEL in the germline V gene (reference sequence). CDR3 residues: CASSQDWGAKNIQYF. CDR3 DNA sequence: TGTGCCAGCAGCCAAGACTGGGGAGCCAAAAACATTCAGTACTTC.

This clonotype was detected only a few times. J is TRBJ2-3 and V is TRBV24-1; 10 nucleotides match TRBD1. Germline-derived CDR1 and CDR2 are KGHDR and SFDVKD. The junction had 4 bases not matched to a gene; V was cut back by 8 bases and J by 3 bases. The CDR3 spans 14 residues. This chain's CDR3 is CATIGTGATDTQYF. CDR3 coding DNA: TGTGCCACCATTGGGACAGGGGCGACAGATACGCAGTATTTT.

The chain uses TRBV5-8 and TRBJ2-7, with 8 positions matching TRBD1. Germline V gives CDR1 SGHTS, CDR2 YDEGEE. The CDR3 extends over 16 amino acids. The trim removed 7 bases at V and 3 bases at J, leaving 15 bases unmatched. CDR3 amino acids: CASSPAPGTGNYEQYF. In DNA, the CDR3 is TGTGCCAGCTCCCCGGCTCCCGGGACAGGCAACTACGAGCAGTACTTC.

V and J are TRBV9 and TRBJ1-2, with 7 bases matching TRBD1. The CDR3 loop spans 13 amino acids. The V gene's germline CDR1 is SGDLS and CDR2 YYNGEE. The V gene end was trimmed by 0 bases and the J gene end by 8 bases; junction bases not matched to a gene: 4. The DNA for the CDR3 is TGTGCCAGCAGCGTAGCTACAGGGGTCGGCTACACCTTC. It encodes CASSVATGVGYTF.

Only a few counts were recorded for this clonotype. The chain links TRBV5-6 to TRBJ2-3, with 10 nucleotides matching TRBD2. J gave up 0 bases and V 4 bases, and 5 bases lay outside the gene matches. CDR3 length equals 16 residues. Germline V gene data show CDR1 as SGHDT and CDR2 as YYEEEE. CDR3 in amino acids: CASSPRLAGSTDTQYF. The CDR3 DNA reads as TGTGCCAGCAGCCCGAGACTAGCGGGTAGCACAGATACGCAGTATTTT.

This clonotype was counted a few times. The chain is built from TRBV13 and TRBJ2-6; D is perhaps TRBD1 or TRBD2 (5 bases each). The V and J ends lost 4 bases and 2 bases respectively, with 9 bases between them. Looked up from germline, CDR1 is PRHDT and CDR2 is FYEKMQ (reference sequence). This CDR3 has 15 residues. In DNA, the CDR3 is TGTGCCAGCAGCTCAGGGAGAACTGGGGCCAACGTCCTGACTTTC. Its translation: CASSSGRTGANVLTF.

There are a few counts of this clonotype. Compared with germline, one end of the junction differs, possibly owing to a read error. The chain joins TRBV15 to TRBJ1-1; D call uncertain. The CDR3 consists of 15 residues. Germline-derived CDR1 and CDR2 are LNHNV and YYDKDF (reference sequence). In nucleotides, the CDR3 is TGTGCCACCAGGAGAGACGGTACCATGAACACTGAAGCTTTCTTT. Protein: CATRRDGTMNTEAFF.

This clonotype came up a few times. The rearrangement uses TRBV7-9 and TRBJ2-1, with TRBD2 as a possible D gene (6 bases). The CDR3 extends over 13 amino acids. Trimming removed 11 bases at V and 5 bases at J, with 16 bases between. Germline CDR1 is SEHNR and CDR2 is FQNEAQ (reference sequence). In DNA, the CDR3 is TGTGCCCGGGCGGGACCGATTGACAATGAGCAGTTCTTC. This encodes CARAGPIDNEQFF.

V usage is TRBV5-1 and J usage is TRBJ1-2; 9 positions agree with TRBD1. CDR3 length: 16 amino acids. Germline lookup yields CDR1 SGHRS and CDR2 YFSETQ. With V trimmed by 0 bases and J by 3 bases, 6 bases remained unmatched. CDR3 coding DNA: TGCGCCAGCAGCTTGGTGCCCGGGACAGGGCACTATGGCTACACCTTC. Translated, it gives CASSLVPGTGHYGYTF.

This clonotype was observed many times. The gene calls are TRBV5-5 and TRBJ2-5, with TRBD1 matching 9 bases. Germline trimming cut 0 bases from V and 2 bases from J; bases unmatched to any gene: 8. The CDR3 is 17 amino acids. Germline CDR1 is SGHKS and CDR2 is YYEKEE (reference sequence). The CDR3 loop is CASSLGPGTGFQETQYF. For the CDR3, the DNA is TGTGCCAGCAGCTTGGGGCCCGGGACAGGGTTTCAAGAGACCCAGTACTTC.

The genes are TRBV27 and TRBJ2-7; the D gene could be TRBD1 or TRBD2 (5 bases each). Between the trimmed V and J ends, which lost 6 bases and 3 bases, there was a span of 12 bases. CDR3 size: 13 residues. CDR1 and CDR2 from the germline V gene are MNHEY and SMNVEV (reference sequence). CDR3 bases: TGTGCCAGCAGGAGACGAGGGGTCTACGAGCAGTACTTC. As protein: CASRRRGVYEQYF.

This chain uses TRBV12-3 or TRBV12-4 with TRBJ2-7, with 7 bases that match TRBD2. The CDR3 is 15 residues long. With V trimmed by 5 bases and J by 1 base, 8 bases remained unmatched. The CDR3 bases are TGTGCCAGCAGTCCCGAGGAGGGACTATCCTACGAGCAGTACTTC. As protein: CASSPEEGLSYEQYF.

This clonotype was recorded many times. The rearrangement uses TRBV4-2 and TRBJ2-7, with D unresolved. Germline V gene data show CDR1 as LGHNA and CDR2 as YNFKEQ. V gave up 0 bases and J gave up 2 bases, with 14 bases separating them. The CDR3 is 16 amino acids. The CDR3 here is CASSQDFGSGPYEQYF. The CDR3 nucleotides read TGTGCCAGCAGCCAAGATTTTGGTTCAGGCCCCTACGAGCAGTACTTC.

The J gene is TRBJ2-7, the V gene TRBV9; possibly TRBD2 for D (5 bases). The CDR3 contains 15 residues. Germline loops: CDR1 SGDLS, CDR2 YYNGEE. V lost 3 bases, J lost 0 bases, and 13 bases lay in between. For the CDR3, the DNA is TGTGCCAGCAGCGCCAGCGGTGGGAGCTCCTACGAGCAGTACTTC. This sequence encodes CASSASGGSSYEQYF. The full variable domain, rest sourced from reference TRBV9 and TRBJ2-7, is DSGVTQTPKHLITATGQRVTLRCSPRSGDLSVYWYQQSLDQGLQFLIQYYNGEERAKGNILERFSAQQFPDLHSELNLSSLELGDSALYFCASSASGGSSYEQYFGPGTRLTVT.

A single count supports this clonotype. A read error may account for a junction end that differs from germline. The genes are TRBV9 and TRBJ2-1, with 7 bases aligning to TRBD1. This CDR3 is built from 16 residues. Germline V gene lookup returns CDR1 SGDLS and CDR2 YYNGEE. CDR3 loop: CASSPRTGTDYTEQFF. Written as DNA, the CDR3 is TGTGCCAGCAGCCCGCGGACCGGGACAGACTACACTGAGCAGTTCTTC.

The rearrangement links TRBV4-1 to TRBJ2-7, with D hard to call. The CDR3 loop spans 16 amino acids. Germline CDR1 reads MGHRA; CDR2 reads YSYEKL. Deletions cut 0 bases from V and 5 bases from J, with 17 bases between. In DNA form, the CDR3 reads TGCGCCAGCAGCCAAGATTCTGGACCAATCTCGGACGAGCAGTACTTC. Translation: CASSQDSGPISDEQYF.